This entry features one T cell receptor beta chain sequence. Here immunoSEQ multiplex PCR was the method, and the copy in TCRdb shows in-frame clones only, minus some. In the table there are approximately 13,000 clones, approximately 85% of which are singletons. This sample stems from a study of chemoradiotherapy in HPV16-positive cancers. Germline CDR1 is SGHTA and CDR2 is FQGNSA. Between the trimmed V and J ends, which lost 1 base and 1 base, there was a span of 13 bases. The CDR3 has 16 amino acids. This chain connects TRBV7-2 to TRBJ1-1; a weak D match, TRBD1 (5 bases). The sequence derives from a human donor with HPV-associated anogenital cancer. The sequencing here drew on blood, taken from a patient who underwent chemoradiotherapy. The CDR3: CASSLGGSSRNTEAFF. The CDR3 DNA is TGTGCCAGCAGCTTAGGGGGGAGTTCTCGGAACACTGAAGCTTTCTTT. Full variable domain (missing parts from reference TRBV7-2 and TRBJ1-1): GAGVSQSPSNKVTEKGKDVELRCDPISGHTALYWYRQSLGQGLEFLIYFQGNSAPDKSGLPSDRFSAERTGGSVSTLTIQRTQQEDSAVYLCASSLGGSSRNTEAFFGQGTRLTVV.